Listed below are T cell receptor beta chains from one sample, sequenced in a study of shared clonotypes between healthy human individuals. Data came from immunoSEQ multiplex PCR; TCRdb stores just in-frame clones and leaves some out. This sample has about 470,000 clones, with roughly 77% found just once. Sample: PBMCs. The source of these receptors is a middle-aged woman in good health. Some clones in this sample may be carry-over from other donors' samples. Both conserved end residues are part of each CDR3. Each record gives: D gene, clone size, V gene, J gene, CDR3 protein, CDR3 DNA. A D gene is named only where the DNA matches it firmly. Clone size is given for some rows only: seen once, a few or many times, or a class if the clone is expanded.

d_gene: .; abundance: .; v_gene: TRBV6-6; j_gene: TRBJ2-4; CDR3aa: CASTPSGLDIQYF; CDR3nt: TGTGCCAGCACCCCTTCAGGGCTAGACATTCAGTACTTC
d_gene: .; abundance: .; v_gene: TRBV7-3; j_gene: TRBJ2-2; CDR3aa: CATRVQGTAGELFF; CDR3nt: TGTGCCACCAGGGTGCAGGGGACGGCCGGGGAGCTGTTTTTT
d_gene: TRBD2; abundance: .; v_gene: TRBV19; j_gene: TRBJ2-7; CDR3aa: CASSISRTRSAYEQYF; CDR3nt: TGTGCCAGTAGTATTTCTCGGACTAGATCAGCCTACGAGCAGTACTTC
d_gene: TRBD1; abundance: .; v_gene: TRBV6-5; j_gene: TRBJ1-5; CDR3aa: CASSYRQGDDPQHF; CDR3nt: TGTGCCAGCAGTTACCGACAGGGGGACGACCCCCAGCATTTT
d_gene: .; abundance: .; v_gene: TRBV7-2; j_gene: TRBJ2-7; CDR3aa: CASSPRGYGSYEQYF; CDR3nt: TGTGCCAGCAGCCCCCGGGGGTATGGATCCTACGAGCAGTACTTC
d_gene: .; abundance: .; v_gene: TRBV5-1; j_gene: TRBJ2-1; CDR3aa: CASSLASSSSYNEQFF; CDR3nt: TGCGCCAGCAGCTTGGCTAGCAGTAGCTCCTACAATGAGCAGTTCTTC
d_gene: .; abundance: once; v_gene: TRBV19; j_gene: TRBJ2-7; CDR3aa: CASIERRPAPNPLCEQYF; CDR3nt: TGTGCCAGTATTGAGCGGCGGCCCGCACCGAACCCCCTCTGCGAGCAGTACTTC
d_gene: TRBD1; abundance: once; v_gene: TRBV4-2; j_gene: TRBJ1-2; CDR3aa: CASSQGQGDGYTF; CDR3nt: TGTGCCAGCAGCCAAGGGCAGGGGGATGGCTACACCTTC
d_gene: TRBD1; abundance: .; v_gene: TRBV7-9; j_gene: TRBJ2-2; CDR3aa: CASRGQVHTGELFF; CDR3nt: TGTGCCAGCCGGGGACAGGTTCACACCGGGGAGCTGTTTTTT
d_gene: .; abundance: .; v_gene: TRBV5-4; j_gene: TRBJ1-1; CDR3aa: CASSISQGNTEAFF; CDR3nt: TGTGCCAGCAGCATATCACAGGGGAACACTGAAGCTTTCTTT
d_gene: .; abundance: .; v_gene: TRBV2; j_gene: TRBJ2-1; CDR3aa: CASSEYNEQFF; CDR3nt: TGTGCCAGCAGTGAATACAATGAGCAGTTCTTC
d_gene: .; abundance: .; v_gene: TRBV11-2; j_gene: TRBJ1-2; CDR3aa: CASSFDGAGHGYTF; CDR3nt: TGTGCCAGCAGCTTTGACGGAGCGGGCCATGGCTACACCTTC
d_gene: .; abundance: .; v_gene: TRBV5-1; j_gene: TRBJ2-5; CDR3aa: CASSQNRVAYETQYF; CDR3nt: TGCGCCAGCAGCCAAAACAGGGTAGCCTATGAGACCCAGTACTTC
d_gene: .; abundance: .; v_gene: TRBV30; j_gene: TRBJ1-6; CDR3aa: CAWLVDSPLHF; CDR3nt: TGTGCCTGGCTAGTGGATTCACCCCTCCACTTT
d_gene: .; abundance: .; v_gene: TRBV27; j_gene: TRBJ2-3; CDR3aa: CASSPRAQTHTQYF; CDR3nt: TGTGCCAGCAGTCCCCGGGCCCAAACCCATACGCAGTATTTT
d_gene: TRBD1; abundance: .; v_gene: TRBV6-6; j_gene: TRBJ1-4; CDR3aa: CASSYSTGTGGEKLFF; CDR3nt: TGTGCCAGCAGTTACTCGACCGGGACAGGGGGTGAAAAACTGTTTTTT
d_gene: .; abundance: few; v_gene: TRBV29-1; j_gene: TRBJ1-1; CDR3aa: CSVEGGTEAFF; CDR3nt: TGCAGCGTTGAAGGAGGCACTGAAGCTTTCTTT
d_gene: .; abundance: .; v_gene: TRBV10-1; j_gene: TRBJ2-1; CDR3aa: CASSPNLYNEQFF; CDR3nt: TGCGCCAGCAGTCCCAACCTTTACAATGAGCAGTTCTTC
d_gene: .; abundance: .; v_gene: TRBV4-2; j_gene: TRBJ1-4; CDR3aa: CASSQGQSATNEKLFF; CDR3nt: TGTGCCAGCAGCCAGGGGCAGTCTGCAACTAATGAAAAACTGTTTTTT
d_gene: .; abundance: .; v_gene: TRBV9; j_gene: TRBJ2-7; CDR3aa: CASSKDRFGYEQYF; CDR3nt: TGTGCCAGCAGCAAAGACAGGTTCGGGTACGAGCAGTACTTC
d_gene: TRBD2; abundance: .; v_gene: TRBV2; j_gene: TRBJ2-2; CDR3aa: CASGGTSVNTGELFF; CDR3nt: TGTGCCAGCGGGGGGACTAGCGTCAACACCGGGGAGCTGTTTTTT
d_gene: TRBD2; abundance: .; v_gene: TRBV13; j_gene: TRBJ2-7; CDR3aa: CASSAGWREWSARDEQYF; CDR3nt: TGTGCCAGCAGCGCCGGTTGGCGGGAGTGGTCTGCTAGGGACGAGCAGTACTTC
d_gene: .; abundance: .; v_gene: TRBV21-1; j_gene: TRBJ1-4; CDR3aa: CASSKVAILPGWGSANEKLFF; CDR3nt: TGTGCCAGCAGCAAAGTCGCTATTTTGCCAGGGTGGGGGTCGGCAAATGAAAAACTGTTTTTT
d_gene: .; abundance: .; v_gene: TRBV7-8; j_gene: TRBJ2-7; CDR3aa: CASSLGQWKGEQYF; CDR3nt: TGTGCCAGCAGCTTGGGGCAATGGAAGGGCGAGCAGTACTTC
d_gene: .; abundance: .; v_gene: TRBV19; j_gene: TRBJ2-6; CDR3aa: CASSLPGRVFSGANVLTF; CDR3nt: TGTGCCAGTAGTCTTCCCGGGCGGGTCTTCTCTGGGGCCAACGTCCTGACTTTC
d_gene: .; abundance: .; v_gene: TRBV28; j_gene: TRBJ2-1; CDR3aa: CASSKGTSYNEQFF; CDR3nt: TGTGCCAGCAGTAAGGGCACCTCCTACAATGAGCAGTTCTTC
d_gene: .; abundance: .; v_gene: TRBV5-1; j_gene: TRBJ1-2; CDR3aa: CASSSDRTNYGYTF; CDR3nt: TGCGCCAGCAGCTCCGACAGGACTAACTATGGCTACACCTTC
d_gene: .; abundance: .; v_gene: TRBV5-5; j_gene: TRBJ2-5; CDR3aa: CASSLTPPQETQYF; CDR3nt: TGTGCCAGCAGCTTGACCCCTCCGCAAGAGACCCAGTACTTC
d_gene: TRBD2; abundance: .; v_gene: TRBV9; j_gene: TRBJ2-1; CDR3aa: CASSPLGRANEQFF; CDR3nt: TGTGCCAGCAGCCCACTCGGGAGGGCCAATGAGCAGTTCTTC
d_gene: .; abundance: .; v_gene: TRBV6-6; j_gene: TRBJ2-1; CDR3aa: CASSYPDSPSYNEQFF; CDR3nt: TGTGCCAGCAGTTACCCTGACAGTCCATCCTACAATGAGCAGTTCTTC
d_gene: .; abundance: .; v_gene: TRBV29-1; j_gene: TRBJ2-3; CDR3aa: CSVVYGTDTQYF; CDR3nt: TGCAGCGTTGTATACGGCACAGATACGCAGTATTTT
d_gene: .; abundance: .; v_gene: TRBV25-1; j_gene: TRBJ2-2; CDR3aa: CASSIGHTGELFF; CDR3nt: TGTGCCAGCAGCATAGGACACACCGGGGAGCTGTTTTTT
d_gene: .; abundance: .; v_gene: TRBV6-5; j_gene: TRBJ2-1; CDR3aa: CASSSSRANNEQFF; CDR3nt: TGTGCCAGCAGTTCTTCCCGGGCAAACAATGAGCAGTTCTTC
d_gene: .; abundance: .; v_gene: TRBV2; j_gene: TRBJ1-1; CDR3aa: CASSRGGGDTEAFF; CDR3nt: TGTGCCAGCAGTAGGGGGGGAGGTGACACTGAAGCTTTCTTT
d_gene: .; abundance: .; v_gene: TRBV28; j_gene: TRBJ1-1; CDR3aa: CASSLAAEAFF; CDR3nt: TGTGCCAGCAGTTTGGCTGCTGAAGCTTTCTTT
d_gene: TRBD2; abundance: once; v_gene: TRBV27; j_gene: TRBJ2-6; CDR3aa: CASSGLAGYGANVLTF; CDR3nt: TGTGCCAGCAGCGGACTAGCGGGATATGGGGCCAACGTCCTGACTTTC
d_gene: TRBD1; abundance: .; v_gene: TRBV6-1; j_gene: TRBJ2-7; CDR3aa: CASSDRRDRRSYEQYF; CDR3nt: TGTGCCAGCAGTGACCGCCGGGACAGACGCTCCTACGAGCAGTACTTC
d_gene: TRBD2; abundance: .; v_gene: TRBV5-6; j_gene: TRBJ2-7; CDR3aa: CASSWGSAGGSYEQYF; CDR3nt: TGTGCCAGCAGCTGGGGCTCGGCGGGAGGCTCCTACGAGCAGTACTTC
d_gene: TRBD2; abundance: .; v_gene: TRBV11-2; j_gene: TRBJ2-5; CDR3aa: CASSLGAGEETQYF; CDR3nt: TGTGCCAGCAGCTTAGGGGCGGGAGAAGAGACCCAGTACTTC
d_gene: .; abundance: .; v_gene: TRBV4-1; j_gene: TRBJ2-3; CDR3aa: CASSQELVRTDTQYF; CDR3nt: TGCGCCAGCAGCCAAGAACTAGTTCGCACAGATACGCAGTATTTT
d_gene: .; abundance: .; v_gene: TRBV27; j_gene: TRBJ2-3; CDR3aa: CASSLSRGPSDTQYF; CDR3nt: TGTGCCAGCAGTTTATCGCGGGGGCCGTCAGATACGCAGTATTTT
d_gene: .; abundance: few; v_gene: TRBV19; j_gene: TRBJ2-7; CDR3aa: CASSIRQGAGYEQYF; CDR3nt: TGTGCCAGTAGTATAAGACAAGGGGCGGGATACGAGCAGTACTTC
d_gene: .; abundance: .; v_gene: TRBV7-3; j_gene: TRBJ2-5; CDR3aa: CASSLGTQYQETQYF; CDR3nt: TGTGCCAGCAGCTTAGGGACACAGTACCAAGAGACCCAGTACTTC
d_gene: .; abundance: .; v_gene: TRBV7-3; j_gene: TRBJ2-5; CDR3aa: CASSLDGVQETQYF; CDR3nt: TGTGCCAGCAGCTTAGATGGGGTACAAGAGACCCAGTACTTC
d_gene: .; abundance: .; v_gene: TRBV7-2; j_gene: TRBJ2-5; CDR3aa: CASSSRLQETQYF; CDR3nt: TGTGCCAGCAGCTCTCGACTCCAAGAGACCCAGTACTTC
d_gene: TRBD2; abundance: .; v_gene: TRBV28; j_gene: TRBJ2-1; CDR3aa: CASSPRTGTSESEQFF; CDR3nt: TGTGCCAGCAGTCCCCGCACCGGGACTAGCGAAAGTGAGCAGTTCTTC
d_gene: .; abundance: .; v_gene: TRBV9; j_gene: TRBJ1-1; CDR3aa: CASSASGLWNTEAFF; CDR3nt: TGTGCCAGCAGCGCGTCCGGGCTCTGGAACACTGAAGCTTTCTTT
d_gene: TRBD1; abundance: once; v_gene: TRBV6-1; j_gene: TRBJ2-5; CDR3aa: CASSRTGGGETQYF; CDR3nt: TGTGCCAGCAGCCGGACAGGGGGCGGGGAGACCCAGTACTTC
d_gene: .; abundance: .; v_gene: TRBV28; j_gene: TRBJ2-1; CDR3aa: CASSDLLHLGRQAAEQFF; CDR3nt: TGTGCCAGCAGTGACTTACTCCACCTGGGACGCCAGGCGGCCGAGCAGTTCTTC
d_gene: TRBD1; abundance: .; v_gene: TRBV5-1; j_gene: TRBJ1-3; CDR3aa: CASSLGRPGTGFTSGNTIYF; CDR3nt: TGCGCCAGCAGCTTAGGAAGGCCCGGGACAGGGTTCACCTCTGGAAACACCATATATTTT